This entry is about one TCR beta chain. This sample was included in a study of blood T cell repertoires in COVID-19. The germline V gene has CDR1 GTSNPN and CDR2 SVGIG (reference sequence). The V and J ends lost 0 bases and 14 bases respectively, with 17 bases between them. The CDR3 has 14 amino acids. The Seattle patients joined while their infection was active and were tracked longitudinally afterward. Study processing details: How many nucleated cells were present was estimated from reference gene primer amplification. Profiling relied on immunoSEQ multiplex PCR, and the TCRdb table lists in-frame clones only, not all of them. V, J and clone size are those of that table, while D and trimming were read from the DNA. The sample has almost 350,000 clones; roughly 90% are singletons.

This TCR was recovered from a woman aged 55-70 years with COVID-19, enrolled during active disease. This rearrangement joins TRBV30 to TRBJ1-6; perhaps TRBD1 as D (5 bases). The sample comprised peripheral blood. CDR3 in amino acids: CAWSVRGRGTTLHF. CDR3 coding DNA: TGTGCCTGGAGTGTACGAGGGAGGGGAACCACCCTCCACTTT.